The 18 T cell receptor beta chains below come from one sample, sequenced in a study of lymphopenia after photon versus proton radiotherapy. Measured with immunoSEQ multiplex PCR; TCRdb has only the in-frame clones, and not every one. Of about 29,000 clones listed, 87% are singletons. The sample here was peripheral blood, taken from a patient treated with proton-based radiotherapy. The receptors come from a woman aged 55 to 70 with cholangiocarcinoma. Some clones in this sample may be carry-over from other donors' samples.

CDR3 in DNA: TGTGCCAGTAGCCCAAGAACAGGGGTGCGCACAGATACGCAGTATTTT. It codes for CASSPRTGVRTDTQYF. V usage is TRBV19 and J usage is TRBJ2-3; 7 bases line up with TRBD1. The CDR3 sequence is 16 residues long. Unmatched junction bases numbered 10, after V lost 6 bases and J lost 1 base. Germline CDR1 and CDR2: LNHDA and SQIVND (reference sequence).

DNA of the CDR3: TGTGCCAGTAGCACCTCCGTATCTACCGAAGCTTTCTTT. It yields the protein CASSTSVSTEAFF. V usage is TRBV19 and J usage is TRBJ1-1; no clear D. The CDR3 runs 13 residues. Trimming took 6 bases from V and 8 from J, leaving 16 bases between them. CDR1 LNHDA and CDR2 SQIVND come from the germline V gene (reference sequence). The full variable domain, in which reference TRBV19 and TRBJ1-1 provide the parts outside the CDR3, is DGGITQSPKYLFRKEGQNVTLSCEQNLNHDAMYWYRQDPGQGLRLIYYSQIVNDFQKGDIAEGYSVSREKKESFPLTVTSAQKNPTAFYLCASSTSVSTEAFFGQGTRLTVV.

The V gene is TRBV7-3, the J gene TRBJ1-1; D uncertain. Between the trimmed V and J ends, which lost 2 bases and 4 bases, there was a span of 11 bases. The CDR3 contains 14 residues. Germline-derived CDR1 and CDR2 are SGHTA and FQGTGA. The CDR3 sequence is CASSLSTSGTEAFF. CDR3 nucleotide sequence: TGTGCCAGCAGCTTATCCACCTCAGGCACTGAAGCTTTCTTT.

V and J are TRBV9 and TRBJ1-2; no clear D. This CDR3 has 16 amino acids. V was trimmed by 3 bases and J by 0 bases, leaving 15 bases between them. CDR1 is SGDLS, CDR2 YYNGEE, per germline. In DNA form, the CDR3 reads TGTGCCAGCAGCGATAGCATAGTAACAGCTAACTATGGCTACACCTTC. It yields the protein CASSDSIVTANYGYTF.

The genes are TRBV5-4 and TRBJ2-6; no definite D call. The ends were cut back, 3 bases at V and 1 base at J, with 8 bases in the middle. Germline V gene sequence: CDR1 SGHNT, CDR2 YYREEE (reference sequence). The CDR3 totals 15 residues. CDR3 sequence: CASSSSVSGANVLTF. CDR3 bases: TGTGCCAGCAGCTCCTCAGTGTCTGGGGCCAACGTCCTGACTTTC.

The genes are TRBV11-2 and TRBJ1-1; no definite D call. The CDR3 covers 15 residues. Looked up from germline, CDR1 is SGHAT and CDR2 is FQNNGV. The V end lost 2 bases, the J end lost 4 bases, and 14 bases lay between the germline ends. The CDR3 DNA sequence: TGTGCCAGCAGCTTACTTGGGCCGGGTTCCACTGAAGCTTTCTTT. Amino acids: CASSLLGPGSTEAFF.

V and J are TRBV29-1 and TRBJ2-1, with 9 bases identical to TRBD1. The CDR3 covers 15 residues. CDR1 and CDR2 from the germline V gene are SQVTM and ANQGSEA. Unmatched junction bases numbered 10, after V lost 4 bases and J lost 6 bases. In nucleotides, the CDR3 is TGCAGCGTTGGTCGCCCGGGACAGGGTATCAATGAGCAGTTCTTC. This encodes CSVGRPGQGINEQFF.

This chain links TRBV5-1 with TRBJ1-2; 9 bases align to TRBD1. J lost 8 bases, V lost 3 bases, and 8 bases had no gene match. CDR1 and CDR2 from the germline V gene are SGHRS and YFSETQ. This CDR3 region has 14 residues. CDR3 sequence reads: CASSSRDRAGGYTF. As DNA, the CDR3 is TGCGCCAGCAGCTCCCGGGACAGGGCCGGGGGCTACACCTTC.

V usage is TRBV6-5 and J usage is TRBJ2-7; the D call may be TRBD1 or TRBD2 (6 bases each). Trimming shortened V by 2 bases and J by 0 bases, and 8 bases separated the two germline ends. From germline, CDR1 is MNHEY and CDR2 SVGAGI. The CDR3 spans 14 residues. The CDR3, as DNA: TGTGCCAGCAGTTACGGGGGGCACTCCTACGAGCAGTACTTC. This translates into CASSYGGHSYEQYF.

CDR3 loop: CASSYIGQYGYTF. The CDR3 DNA sequence: TGTGCCAGCAGTTACATCGGGCAGTATGGCTACACCTTC. The rearrangement uses TRBV6-5 and TRBJ1-2; D remains unclear. This CDR3 is 13 amino acids long. Germline V CDR1 and CDR2: MNHEY, SVGAGI. V lost 2 bases and J lost 5, with 9 bases in between.

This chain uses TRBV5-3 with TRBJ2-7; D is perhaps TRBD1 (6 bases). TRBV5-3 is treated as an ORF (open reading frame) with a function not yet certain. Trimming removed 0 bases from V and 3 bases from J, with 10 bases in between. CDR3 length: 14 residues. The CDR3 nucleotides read TGTGCCAGAAGCTTGGGGGACATAAGCTACGAGCAGTACTTC. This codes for CARSLGDISYEQYF.

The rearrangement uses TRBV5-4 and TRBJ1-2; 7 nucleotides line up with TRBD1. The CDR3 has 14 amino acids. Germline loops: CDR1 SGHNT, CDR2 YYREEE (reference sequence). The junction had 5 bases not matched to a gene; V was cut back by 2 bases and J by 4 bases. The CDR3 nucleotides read TGTGCCAGCAGCTTAACAGGGGAGAGCTATGGCTACACCTTC. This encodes CASSLTGESYGYTF.

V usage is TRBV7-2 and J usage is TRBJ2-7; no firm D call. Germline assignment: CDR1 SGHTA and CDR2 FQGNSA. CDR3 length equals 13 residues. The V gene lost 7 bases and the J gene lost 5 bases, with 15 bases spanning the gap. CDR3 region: CASTPVRANEQYF. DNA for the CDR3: TGTGCCAGCACCCCGGTAAGGGCCAACGAGCAGTACTTC. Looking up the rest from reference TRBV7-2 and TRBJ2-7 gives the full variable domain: GAGVSQSPSNKVTEKGKDVELRCDPISGHTALYWYRQSLGQGLEFLIYFQGNSAPDKSGLPSDRFSAERTGGSVSTLTIQRTQQEDSAVYLCASTPVRANEQYFGPGTRLTVT.

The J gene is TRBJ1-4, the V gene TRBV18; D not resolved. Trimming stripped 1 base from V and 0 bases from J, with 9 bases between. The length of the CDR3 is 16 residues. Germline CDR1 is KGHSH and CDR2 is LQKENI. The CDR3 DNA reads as TGTGCCAGCTCACCACGGCAGTTGGCAACTAATGAAAAACTGTTTTTT. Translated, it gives CASSPRQLATNEKLFF.

CDR3 in DNA: TGTGCCACCAGTTCGGGGGGCCGCCTTAACTATGGCTACACCTTC. It is translated as CATSSGGRLNYGYTF. The V call is TRBV15, the J call TRBJ1-2, with D tentatively TRBD1 (6 bases). From germline, CDR1 is LNHNV and CDR2 YYDKDF (reference sequence). The length of the CDR3 is 15 residues. The V gene lost 6 bases and the J gene lost 1 base, with 15 bases spanning the gap.

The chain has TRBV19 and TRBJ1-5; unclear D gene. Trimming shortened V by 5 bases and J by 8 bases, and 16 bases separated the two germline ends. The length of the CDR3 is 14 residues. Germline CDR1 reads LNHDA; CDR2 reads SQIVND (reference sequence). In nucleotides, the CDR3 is TGTGCCAGTAGTCCCCAAATGGGTCCAGAGCCCCAGCATTTT. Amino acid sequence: CASSPQMGPEPQHF. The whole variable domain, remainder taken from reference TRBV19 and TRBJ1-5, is DGGITQSPKYLFRKEGQNVTLSCEQNLNHDAMYWYRQDPGQGLRLIYYSQIVNDFQKGDIAEGYSVSREKKESFPLTVTSAQKNPTAFYLCASSPQMGPEPQHFGDGTRLSIL.

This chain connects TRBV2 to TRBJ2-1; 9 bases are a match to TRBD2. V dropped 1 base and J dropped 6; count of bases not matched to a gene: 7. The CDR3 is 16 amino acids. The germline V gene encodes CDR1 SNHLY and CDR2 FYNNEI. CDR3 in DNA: TGTGCCAGCAGTGAAGTTGGGACTAGCACGTTCAATGAGCAGTTCTTC. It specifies CASSEVGTSTFNEQFF.

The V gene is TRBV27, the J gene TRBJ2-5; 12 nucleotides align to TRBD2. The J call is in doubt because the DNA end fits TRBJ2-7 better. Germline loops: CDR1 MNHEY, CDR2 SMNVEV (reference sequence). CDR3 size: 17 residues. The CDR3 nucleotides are TGTGCCAGCAGTTCCTCCCCGACTAGCGGGGGTCCTTACGAGCAGTACTTC. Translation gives CASSSSPTSGGPYEQYF.